These T cell receptor beta chains were read from a single sample in a study of vaccination and CD4 T cells after COVID-19. These receptors lack a known antigen. TCRdb used MiXCR to reprocess the PCR reads, holding one entry per CDR3 protein. The sample lists over 13,000 distinct CDR3 sequences, roughly 20% occurring once. Sequencing was done on a sample of cultured CD4+ T cells from blood. The receptors were sampled from a human donor with COVID-19. Each CDR3 is given with its conserved first and last residue. Fields, in order: V gene, J gene, clone size, CDR3 length, D gene, CDR3 protein, CDR3 DNA. A D gene is named only where the DNA matches it firmly. Expanded clones get a size class; other rows say once, few or many, or leave the size out.

TRBV7-9	TRBJ2-5	once	16	-	CASSRSQGGSQETQYF	TGTGCCAGCAGCCGGTCACAGGGTGGGTCCCAAGAGACCCAGTACTTC
TRBV21-1	TRBJ1-2	few	18	-	CASSSNDSQNNINYGYTF	TGTGCCAGCAGTTCCAACGACAGCCAGAATAACATTAACTATGGCTACACCTTC
TRBV6-1	TRBJ2-7	-	15	TRBD1	CASSPGQGSSYEQYF	TGTGCCAGCAGTCCCGGACAGGGGAGCTCCTACGAGCAGTACTTC
TRBV5-8	TRBJ1-4	few	15	TRBD1	CASSWTGTGSEKLFF	TGTGCCAGCAGTTGGACCGGGACAGGGTCTGAAAAACTGTTTTTT
TRBV6-1	TRBJ1-6	medium-sized	14	-	CASTDPTWGSPLHF	TGTGCCAGCACCGACCCTACATGGGGTTCACCCCTCCACTTT
TRBV24-1	TRBJ1-5	few	15	TRBD1	CATSANRGSNQPQHF	TGTGCCACCAGTGCAAACAGGGGAAGCAATCAGCCCCAGCATTTT
TRBV5-1	TRBJ1-2	few	13	-	CASTPGAYYGYTF	TGCGCCAGCACCCCAGGGGCCTACTATGGCTACACCTTC
TRBV10-1	TRBJ2-5	few	14	-	CASSDQRPGETQYF	TGCGCCAGCAGCGACCAGCGACCGGGAGAGACCCAGTACTTC
TRBV20-1	TRBJ1-4	few	14	TRBD1	CSVGQGVGGEKLFF	TGCAGTGTGGGACAGGGCGTGGGTGGTGAAAAACTGTTTTTT
TRBV5-4	TRBJ2-5	-	15	-	CASSFGWEQGETQYF	TGTGCCAGCAGCTTCGGGTGGGAGCAAGGAGAGACCCAGTACTTC
TRBV20-1	TRBJ2-4	-	17	TRBD2	CSASGLAGAPSRNIQYF	TGCAGTGCTAGTGGTCTAGCGGGGGCGCCTTCAAGAAACATTCAGTACTTC
TRBV7-2	TRBJ1-1	-	11	-	CASSLDRSTFF	TGTGCCAGCAGCTTAGACCGATCGACTTTCTTT
TRBV18	TRBJ2-3	few	14	-	CASSPVTGTDTQYF	TGTGCCAGCTCACCAGTGACAGGCACAGATACGCAGTATTTT
TRBV2	TRBJ2-7	-	14	-	CASSEDSGGDEQYF	TGTGCCAGCAGCGAGGACAGTGGGGGGGACGAGCAGTACTTC
TRBV20-1	TRBJ2-5	few	16	-	CSARDKEGTIQETQYF	TGCAGTGCTAGAGATAAGGAGGGGACAATCCAAGAGACCCAGTACTTC
TRBV5-5	TRBJ2-1	-	18	TRBD2	CASSPPAERGSSYNEQFF	TGTGCCAGCAGCCCCCCCGCAGAGCGGGGGAGCTCCTACAATGAGCAGTTCTTC
TRBV2	TRBJ2-3	-	13	-	CASRGTSTDTQYF	TGTGCCAGCAGAGGTACTAGCACAGATACGCAGTATTTT
TRBV10-3	TRBJ2-3	-	12	-	CAISASTDTQYF	TGTGCCATCAGTGCTAGCACAGATACGCAGTATTTT
TRBV2	TRBJ1-1	-	13	-	CASSLGKDTEAFF	TGTGCCAGCAGTTTGGGGAAGGACACTGAAGCTTTCTTT
TRBV18	TRBJ2-7	-	15	TRBD1	CASSPGTGGTYEQYF	TGTGCCAGCTCACCAGGGACAGGGGGCACCTACGAGCAGTACTTC
TRBV20-1	TRBJ1-5	medium-sized	15	-	CSAIRSYDSNQPQHF	TGCAGTGCTATCCGGTCATATGATAGCAATCAGCCCCAGCATTTT
TRBV5-6	TRBJ2-1	-	16	-	CASSYAAGARYNEQFF	TGTGCCAGCAGCTACGCTGCGGGGGCCCGCTACAATGAGCAGTTCTTC